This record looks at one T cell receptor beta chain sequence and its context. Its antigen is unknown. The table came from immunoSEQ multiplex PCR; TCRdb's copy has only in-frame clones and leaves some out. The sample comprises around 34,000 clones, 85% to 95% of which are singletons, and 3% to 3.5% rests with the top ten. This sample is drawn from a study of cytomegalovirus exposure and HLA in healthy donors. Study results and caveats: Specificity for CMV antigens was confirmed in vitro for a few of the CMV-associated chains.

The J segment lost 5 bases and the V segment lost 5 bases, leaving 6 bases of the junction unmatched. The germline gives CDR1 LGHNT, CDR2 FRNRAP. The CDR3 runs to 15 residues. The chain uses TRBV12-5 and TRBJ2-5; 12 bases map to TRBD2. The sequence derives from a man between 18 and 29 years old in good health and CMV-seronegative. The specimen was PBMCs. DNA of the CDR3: TGTGCTAGTGGTCTTAGTACTAGCGGGGGGGAGACCCAGTACTTC. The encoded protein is CASGLSTSGGETQYF.